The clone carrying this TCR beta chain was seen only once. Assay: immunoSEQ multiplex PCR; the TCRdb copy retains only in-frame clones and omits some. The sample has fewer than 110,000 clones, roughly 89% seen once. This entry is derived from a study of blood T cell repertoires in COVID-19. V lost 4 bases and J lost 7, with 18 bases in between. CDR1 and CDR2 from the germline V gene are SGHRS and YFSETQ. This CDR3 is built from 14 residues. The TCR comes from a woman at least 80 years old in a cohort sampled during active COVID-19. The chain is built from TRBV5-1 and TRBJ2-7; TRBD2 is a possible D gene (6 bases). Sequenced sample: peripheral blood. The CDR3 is CASSPREPPVEQYF. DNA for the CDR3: TGCGCCAGCAGCCCTCGGGAGCCCCCAGTTGAGCAGTACTTC.